This TCR beta chain is from a study of beta chain features in type 1 diabetes. Across the study: In all, some 100 million sorted cells from all samples were analyzed. Whole-study results and caveats: In all four CD4+ subsets, TCRB CDR3 length was significantly, moderately reduced in type 1 diabetes. Cells carrying high TCR expression could end up over-represented when cDNA is sequenced.

In total, each donor contributed a single heparinised blood draw that averaged roughly 100 mL. CD4+ naive, central memory, regulatory and stem cell-like memory cells were sorted via CD45RO/CCR7/CD25/CD127/CD95/CD27. On this clone itself: Its target is unknown.

Germline V gene data show CDR1 as LGHNA and CDR2 as YNFKEQ. The ends were cut back, 0 bases at V and 5 bases at J, with 2 bases in the middle. The length of the CDR3 is 11 residues. The whole isolated RNA underwent reverse transcription, so sequencing captured expressed TCRB transcripts. Libraries were prepared by immunoSEQ multiplex PCR; TCRdb keeps only in-frame clonotypes and omits some of them. Found here are about 360,000 clones, roughly 13% of them singletons; the top ten hold 0.0095% to 0.012%. The source of this sequence is a woman aged 18-29 years with type 1 diabetes. The chain carries TRBV4-2 and TRBJ2-7, with unresolved D. The sequencing sample was made of naive CD4+ T cells from blood. CDR3 bases: TGTGCCAGCAGCCAAGATAACGAGCAGTACTTC. Its translation: CASSQDNEQYF.